Presented here are 23 T cell receptor beta chains from one specimen sequenced in a study of T cells in Graves' hyperthyroidism and ophthalmopathy (dated by TCRdb to about 2019). Library creation used multiplex PCR. Sequencing took place on an Illumina HiSeq 2000. The TCR beta CDR3 regions were amplified from the RNA transcripts. The TCR CDR3 was subjected to a first round of RT-PCR using the HTBI primer set and the Qiagen OneStep RT-PCR kit. TCRdb reprocessing: public reads trimmed at Q25 with fastp, clones called with MiXCR, in-frame beta chains kept. Every CDR3 protein is listed once, alongside the most common genes and DNA of its rows. The table for this sample lists roughly 96,000 distinct CDR3 sequences; around 52% of them were counted only once. Roughly 26% of the sample rests with the top ten. Input material: blood. The receptors derive from a woman between 35 and 50 years old with Graves' hyperthyroidism.

The chain links TRBV11-1 to TRBJ2-7; possibly TRBD1 for D (5 bases). Germline lookup yields CDR1 SGHAT and CDR2 FQDESV (reference sequence). The CDR3 runs to 11 residues. CDR3 amino acids: CATESSYEQYF. The CDR3 nucleotides read TGTGCGACAGAGAGCTCCTACGAGCAGTACTTC.

The chain joins TRBV25-1 to TRBJ1-2; D is undetermined. CDR1 MGHDK and CDR2 SYGVNS come from the germline V gene. V lost 8 bases and J 4 bases, leaving 14 bases between the germline ends. The CDR3 sequence is 13 residues long. The CDR3 sequence: CASSNRVGYGYTF. The CDR3 nucleotides read TGTGCCAGCTCGAATCGGGTTGGCTATGGCTACACCTTC.

In this sample, this clonotype turned up many times. This chain connects TRBV5-1 to TRBJ2-2; D is unclear. Trimming shortened V by 0 bases and J by 1 base, and 7 bases separated the two germline ends. The CDR3 loop spans 15 amino acids. Germline V gene data show CDR1 as SGHRS and CDR2 as YFSETQ. The CDR3 DNA is TGCGCCAGCAGCTTGGATCCACAGAACACCGGGGAGCTGTTTTTT. It yields the protein CASSLDPQNTGELFF.

The V gene is TRBV10-3, the J gene TRBJ2-5; 11 positions match TRBD2. This CDR3 has 17 residues. V gave up 5 bases and J gave up 4 bases; unmatched junction bases: 12. Germline CDR1 reads ENHRY; CDR2 reads SYGVKD. CDR3: CAISPGKTSGIGETQYF. As DNA, the CDR3 is TGTGCCATCAGTCCCGGCAAGACTAGCGGGATTGGAGAGACCCAGTACTTC.

The table lists this clonotype with a few counts. The chain uses TRBV28 and TRBJ2-7; 11 positions match TRBD2. The CDR3 has 17 amino acids. Germline V gene lookup returns CDR1 MDHEN and CDR2 SYDVKM. V lost 4 bases, J lost 6 bases, and 14 bases stayed unmatched. Here the CDR3 reads CASSSSGTSGRRCEQYF. The CDR3 DNA is TGTGCCAGCAGTTCGTCCGGGACTAGCGGAAGGAGGTGCGAGCAGTACTTC. Based on the CDR3 plus reference TRBV28 and TRBJ2-7, the full variable domain is DVKVTQSSRYLVKRTGEKVFLECVQDMDHENMFWYRQDPGLGLRLIYFSYDVKMKEKGDIPEGYSVSREKKERFSLILESASTNQTSMYLCASSSSGTSGRRCEQYFGPGTRLTVT.

The gene calls are TRBV10-3 and TRBJ1-2; D not resolved. The V gene lost 6 bases and the J gene lost 1 base, with 9 bases spanning the gap. Per the germline V gene, CDR1 is ENHRY and CDR2 is SYGVKD. The CDR3 runs to 13 residues. CDR3 sequence: CAIRTEFNYGYTF. The CDR3 region has the DNA TGTGCCATCAGGACCGAGTTTAACTATGGCTACACCTTC.

V and J are TRBV7-3 and TRBJ2-2; 11 positions agree with TRBD2. The CDR3 loop spans 15 amino acids. V lost 3 bases to trimming and J lost 4 bases; unmatched junction nucleotides: 1. Germline CDR1 and CDR2: SGHTA and FQGTGA. CDR3 DNA: TGTGCCAGCAGCTTCACTAGCGGGAGCACCGGGGAGCTGTTTTTT. Protein: CASSFTSGSTGELFF.

This chain connects TRBV10-1 to TRBJ1-2; 8 nucleotides line up with TRBD1. This CDR3 region has 14 residues. CDR1 and CDR2 from the germline V gene are WNHNN and SYGVQD (reference sequence). The V gene end was trimmed by 4 bases and the J gene end by 5 bases; junction bases not matched to a gene: 6. CDR3 in DNA: TGCGCCAGCAGTGGGCGGACAGGGAGATATGGCTACACCTTC. It yields the protein CASSGRTGRYGYTF.

This chain joins TRBV10-3 and TRBJ1-1; 7 bases fit TRBD1. Germline assignment: CDR1 ENHRY and CDR2 SYGVKD. V lost 5 bases to trimming and J lost 6 bases; unmatched junction nucleotides: 3. The CDR3 sequence is 12 residues long. The CDR3 spells CAISSGTAEAFF. The CDR3 DNA reads as TGTGCCATCAGTTCCGGGACAGCTGAAGCTTTCTTT.

The rearrangement links TRBV2 to TRBJ2-5, with 15 nucleotides matching TRBD2. After removal of 4 bases from V and 4 bases from J, the junction contained 7 bases not matched to a gene. CDR1 and CDR2 (germline): SNHLY, FYNNEI. This CDR3 comprises 17 residues. DNA for the CDR3: TGTGCCAGCAGTGTTGGACTAGCGGGAGGGCGGGTAGAGACCCAGTACTTC. As protein: CASSVGLAGGRVETQYF.

The V gene is TRBV6-6, the J gene TRBJ1-4; no definite D call. The CDR3 is made up of 13 amino acids. The germline V and J ends were trimmed by 4 bases and 4 bases, with 7 bases remaining between them. Germline CDR1 MNHNY, CDR2 SVGAGI (reference sequence). The CDR3 loop is CASSLSGNEKLFF. In nucleotides, the CDR3 is TGTGCCAGCAGTTTGTCCGGTAATGAAAAACTGTTTTTT.

This clonotype has just one count. J is TRBJ2-5 and V is TRBV20-1; TRBD2 matches 7 bases. This CDR3 contains 12 residues. Trimming took 6 bases from V and 4 from J; bases not matched to a gene: 5. Germline V gene data show CDR1 as DFQATT and CDR2 as SNEGSKA (reference sequence). The CDR3 loop is CSAGGRVETQYF. The CDR3 nucleotides are TGCAGTGCGGGAGGGCGGGTAGAGACCCAGTACTTC.

About this clonotype: A much larger clone differs from this one at a single base, so this may be a read error. This chain uses TRBV27 with TRBJ1-5; possible D gene TRBD1, 5 bases. The CDR3 runs 15 residues. V gave up 8 bases and J gave up 4 bases, with 18 bases separating them. Germline lookup yields CDR1 MNHEY and CDR2 SMNVEV (reference sequence). CDR3: CASGPGLQGNQPQHF. The CDR3 DNA reads TGTGCCAGCGGTCCGGGACTTCAAGGAAATCAGCCCCAGCATTTT.

This clonotype was recorded many times. The chain combines TRBV3-1 with TRBJ2-2, with a possible D match to TRBD1 (5 bases). Per germline, CDR1 LGHDT and CDR2 YNNKEL (reference sequence). Deletions cut 1 base from V and 7 bases from J, with 10 bases between. This CDR3 region has 14 residues. DNA of the CDR3: TGTGCCAGCAGCCAAGGCAGGGTCAACGGGGAGCTGTTTTTT. Translation gives CASSQGRVNGELFF.

This clonotype was recorded a few times. This chain joins TRBV4-3 and TRBJ2-3, with a possible D match to TRBD2 (5 bases). CDR3 length equals 13 residues. Germline CDR1 LGHNA, CDR2 YSLEER. V gave up 1 base and J gave up 10 bases, with 12 bases separating them. The CDR3 DNA reads as TGCGCCAGCAGCCAAGGAGGGTATGCGGCGCAGTATTTT. The encoded protein is CASSQGGYAAQYF.

Details on this clonotype: At one boundary the junction diverges from the germline segment, which might be a read error. The chain carries TRBV5-1 and TRBJ2-2, with a weak D call TRBD2 (6 bases). The germline gives CDR1 SGHRS, CDR2 YFSETQ. The CDR3 has 14 amino acids. This CDR3 reads CASSLGGKDGELFF. The CDR3 DNA follows: TGTGCCAGCAGCTTGGGCGGGAAGGACGGGGAGCTGTTTTTT.

The rearrangement links TRBV2 to TRBJ1-2; TRBD1 matches at 7 bases. The CDR3 is 15 amino acids. CDR1 SNHLY and CDR2 FYNNEI come from the germline V gene. V shed 7 bases, J shed 5 bases, and the junction held 13 bases outside the gene matches. Here the CDR3 DNA reads TGTGCCAGCACCGAATACAGGGGAAGTGGATATGGCTACACCTTC. Protein sequence: CASTEYRGSGYGYTF.

For this clonotype: The limits of the CDR3 on the DNA are not certain, so only TCRdb's listed CDR3 is given. The V gene is TRBV6-2 or TRBV6-3, the J gene TRBJ2-2; TRBD2, the D gene given by the table, was not confirmed from the DNA. Looked up from germline, CDR1 is MNHEY and CDR2 is SVGEGT. The CDR3 length equals 20 residues, ends included. The CDR3 reads CASIYLCSVDGTGNTGELFF.

Of note for this clonotype: One end of the junction fails to match germline, which may point to a read error. The genes are TRBV7-2 and TRBJ1-5; TRBD1 agrees at 7 bases. Germline values: CDR1 SGHTA, CDR2 FQGNSA. This CDR3 is built from 13 residues. The CDR3 loop is CASSLARGGTEHF. CDR3 DNA: TGTGCCAGCAGTTTAGCGAGGGGGGGGACAGAGCATTTT.

The chain is built from TRBV6-1 and TRBJ2-3; D is unresolved. Germline lookup yields CDR1 MNHNS and CDR2 SASEGT. CDR3 size: 14 residues. V lost 8 bases and J 1 base, leaving 13 bases between the germline ends. The CDR3 region is CASAEARRTDTQYF. CDR3 sequence (DNA): TGTGCCAGCGCCGAGGCAAGGCGCACAGATACGCAGTATTTT.

The chain uses TRBV29-1 and TRBJ1-6; 8 bases fit TRBD1. From germline, CDR1 is SQVTM and CDR2 ANQGSEA. Trimming at V came to 5 bases and at J to 9 bases, leaving 9 bases not matched to a gene. CDR3 length: 14 amino acids. The CDR3: CSVRKDREGSPLHF. The DNA of the CDR3 is TGCAGCGTTCGAAAGGACAGGGAGGGTTCACCCCTCCACTTT. The whole variable domain, remainder taken from reference TRBV29-1 and TRBJ1-6, is SAVISQKPSRDICQRGTSLTIQCQVDSQVTMMFWYRQQPGQSLTLIATANQGSEATYESGFVIDKFPISRPNLTFSTLTVSNMSPEDSSIYLCSVRKDREGSPLHFGNGTRLTVT.

This clonotype was recorded only once. J is TRBJ1-1 and V is TRBV15, with D perhaps TRBD1 (5 bases). The CDR3 consists of 17 residues. From germline, CDR1 is LNHNV and CDR2 YYDKDF (reference sequence). Trimming pared 2 bases from V and 1 base from J, leaving 17 bases between. CDR3 amino acids: CATSRLSQGTRNTEAFF. The CDR3 nucleotides read TGTGCCACCAGCAGACTCTCCCAAGGGACCCGGAACACTGAAGCTTTCTTT.

The chain is built from TRBV2 and TRBJ2-7, with a possible D match to TRBD1 (5 bases). The CDR3 totals 12 residues. In germline, CDR1 is SNHLY, CDR2 FYNNEI. Trimming left V 7 bases short and J 3 bases short, with 10 bases between. The CDR3 reads CASTTEVYEQYF. The CDR3 nucleotides read TGTGCCAGCACGACAGAAGTCTACGAGCAGTACTTC.